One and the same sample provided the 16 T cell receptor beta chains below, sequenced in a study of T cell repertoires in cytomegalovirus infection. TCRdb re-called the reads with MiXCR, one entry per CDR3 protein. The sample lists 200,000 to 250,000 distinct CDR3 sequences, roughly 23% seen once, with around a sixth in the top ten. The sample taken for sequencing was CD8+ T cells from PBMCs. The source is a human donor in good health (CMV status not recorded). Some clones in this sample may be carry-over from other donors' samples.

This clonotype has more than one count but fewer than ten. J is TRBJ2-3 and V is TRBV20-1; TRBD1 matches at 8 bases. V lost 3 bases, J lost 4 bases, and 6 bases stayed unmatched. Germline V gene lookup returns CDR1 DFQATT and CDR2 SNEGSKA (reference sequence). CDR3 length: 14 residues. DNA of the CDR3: TGCAGTGCTAGGGACAGGGTTGAGTCAGATACGCAGTATTTT. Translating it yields CSARDRVESDTQYF.

CDR3 DNA: TGCGCCAGCAGCCAAGATGAGGGAGGAGGCAATCAGCCCCAGCATTTT. Protein sequence: CASSQDEGGGNQPQHF. The J gene is TRBJ1-5, the V gene TRBV4-1; D is ambiguous. The germline V gene has CDR1 MGHRA and CDR2 YSYEKL. This CDR3 contains 16 residues. Trimming took off 0 bases at V and 2 bases at J, with 11 bases between the two ends.

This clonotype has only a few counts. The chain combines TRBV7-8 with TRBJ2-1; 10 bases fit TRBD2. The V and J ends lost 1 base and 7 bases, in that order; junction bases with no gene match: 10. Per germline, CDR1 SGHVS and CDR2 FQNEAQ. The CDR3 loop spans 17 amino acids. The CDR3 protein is CASSLGLAGPLENEQFF. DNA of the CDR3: TGTGCCAGCAGCTTAGGACTAGCGGGTCCCCTTGAGAATGAGCAGTTCTTC.

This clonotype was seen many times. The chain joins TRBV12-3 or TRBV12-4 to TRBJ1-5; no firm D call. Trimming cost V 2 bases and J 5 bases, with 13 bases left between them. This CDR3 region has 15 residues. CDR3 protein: CASSLWSAAHQPQHF. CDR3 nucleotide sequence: TGTGCCAGCAGTTTATGGAGCGCAGCCCATCAGCCCCAGCATTTT.

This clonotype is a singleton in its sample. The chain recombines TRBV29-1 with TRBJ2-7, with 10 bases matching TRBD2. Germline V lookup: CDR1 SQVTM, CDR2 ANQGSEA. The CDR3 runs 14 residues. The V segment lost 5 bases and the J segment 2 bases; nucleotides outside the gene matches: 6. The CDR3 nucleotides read TGCAGCGTTAAACTAGCGGGGAAAACCTACGAGCAGTACTTC. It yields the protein CSVKLAGKTYEQYF.

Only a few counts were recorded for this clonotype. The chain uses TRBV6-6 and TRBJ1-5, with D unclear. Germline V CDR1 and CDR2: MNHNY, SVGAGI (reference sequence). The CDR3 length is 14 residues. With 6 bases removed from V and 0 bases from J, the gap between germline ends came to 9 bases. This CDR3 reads CASRPQNSNQPQHF. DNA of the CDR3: TGTGCCAGCAGGCCACAAAATAGCAATCAGCCCCAGCATTTT.

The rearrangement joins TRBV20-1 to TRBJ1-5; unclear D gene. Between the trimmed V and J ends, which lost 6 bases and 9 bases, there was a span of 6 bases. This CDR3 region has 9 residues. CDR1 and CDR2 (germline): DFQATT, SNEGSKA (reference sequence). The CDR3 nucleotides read TGCAGTGCGGGTTGGCCCCAGCATTTT. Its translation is CSAGWPQHF.

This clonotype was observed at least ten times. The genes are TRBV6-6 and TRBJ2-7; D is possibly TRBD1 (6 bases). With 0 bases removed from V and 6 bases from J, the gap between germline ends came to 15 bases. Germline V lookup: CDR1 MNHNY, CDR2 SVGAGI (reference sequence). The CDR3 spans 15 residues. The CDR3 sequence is CASSYSTGPLSEQYF. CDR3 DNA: TGTGCCAGCAGTTACTCGACAGGCCCCCTCTCCGAGCAGTACTTC.

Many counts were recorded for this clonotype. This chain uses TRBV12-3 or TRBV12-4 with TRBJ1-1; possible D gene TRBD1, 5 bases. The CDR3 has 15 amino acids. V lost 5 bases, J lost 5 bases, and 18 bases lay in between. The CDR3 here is CASSRSWGGSTEAFF. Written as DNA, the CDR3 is TGTGCCAGCAGTCGTTCATGGGGGGGTAGTACTGAAGCTTTCTTT.

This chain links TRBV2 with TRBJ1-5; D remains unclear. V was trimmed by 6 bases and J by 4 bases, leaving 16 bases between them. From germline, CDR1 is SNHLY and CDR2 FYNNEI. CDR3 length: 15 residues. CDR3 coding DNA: TGTGCCAGCAGGGATTGGGATCCATTTAATCAGCCCCAGCATTTT. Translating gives CASRDWDPFNQPQHF.

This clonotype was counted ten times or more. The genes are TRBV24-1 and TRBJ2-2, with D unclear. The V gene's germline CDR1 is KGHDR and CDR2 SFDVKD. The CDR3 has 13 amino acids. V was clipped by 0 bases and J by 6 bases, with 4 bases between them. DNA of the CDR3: TGTGCCACCAGTGATTTGCCCGCCGGGGAGCTGTTTTTT. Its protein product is CATSDLPAGELFF.

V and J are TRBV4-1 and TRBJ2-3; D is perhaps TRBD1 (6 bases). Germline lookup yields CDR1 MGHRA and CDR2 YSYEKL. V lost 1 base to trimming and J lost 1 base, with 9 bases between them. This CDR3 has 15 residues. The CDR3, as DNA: TGCGCCAGCAGCCAAGGAGACAGGCGCACAGATACGCAGTATTTT. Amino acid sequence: CASSQGDRRTDTQYF.

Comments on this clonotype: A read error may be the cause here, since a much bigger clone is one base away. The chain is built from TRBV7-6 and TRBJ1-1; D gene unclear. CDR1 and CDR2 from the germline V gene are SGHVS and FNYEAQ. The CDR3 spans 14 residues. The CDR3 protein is CASSPLKTGTKAFF. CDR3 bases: TGTGCCAGCAGCCCGCTGAAGACGGGCACTAAAGCTTTCTTT.

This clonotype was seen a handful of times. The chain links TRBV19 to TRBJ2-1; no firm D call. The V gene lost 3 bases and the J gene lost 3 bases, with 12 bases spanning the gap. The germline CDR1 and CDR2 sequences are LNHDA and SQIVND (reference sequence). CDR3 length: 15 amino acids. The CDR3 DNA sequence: TGTGCCAGTAGTATCGCCCACAGTAACTACAATGAGCAGTTCTTC. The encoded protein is CASSIAHSNYNEQFF.

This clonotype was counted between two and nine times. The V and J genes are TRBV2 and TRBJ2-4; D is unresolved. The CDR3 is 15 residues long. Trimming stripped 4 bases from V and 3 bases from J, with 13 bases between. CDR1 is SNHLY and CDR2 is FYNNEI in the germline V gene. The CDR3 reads CASSGWSDGKNIQYF. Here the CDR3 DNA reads TGTGCCAGCAGTGGGTGGAGTGATGGCAAAAACATTCAGTACTTC.

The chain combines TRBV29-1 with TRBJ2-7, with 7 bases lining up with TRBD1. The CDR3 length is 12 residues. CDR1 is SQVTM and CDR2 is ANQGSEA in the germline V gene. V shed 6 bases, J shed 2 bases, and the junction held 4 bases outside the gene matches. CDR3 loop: CSVSGQAYEQYF. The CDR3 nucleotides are TGCAGCGTCTCTGGACAGGCCTACGAGCAGTACTTC.